The next 10 T cell receptor beta chains were all read from a single sample in a study of T cells after yellow fever vaccination. One entry per CDR3 protein results from TCRdb running MiXCR on the 5' RACE reads. The sample includes 300,000 to 400,000 distinct CDR3 sequences, around 13% of them seen just once. The source was CD4+ T cells sorted from PBMCs, collected 15 days after the yellow fever booster vaccination. These TCRs come from a young man who received the YFV17D yellow fever vaccine.

The chain is built from TRBV20-1 and TRBJ2-1; tentative D call: TRBD2 (5 bases). Trimming took off 6 bases at V and 10 bases at J, with 13 bases between the two ends. From germline, CDR1 is DFQATT and CDR2 SNEGSKA (reference sequence). This CDR3 region has 11 residues. DNA for the CDR3: TGCAGTGCCGGCCGGGGTGAAGAGCAGTTCTTC. This codes for CSAGRGEEQFF.

This clonotype was picked up a small number of times. V gene TRBV2 combines with J gene TRBJ1-5, with TRBD1 as a possible D gene (5 bases). V lost 6 bases and J 1 base, leaving 7 bases between the germline ends. This CDR3 has 13 residues. Germline values: CDR1 SNHLY, CDR2 FYNNEI. CDR3 nucleotides: TGTGCCAGCAGGGGACCGAGCAATCAGCCCCAGCATTTT. This encodes CASRGPSNQPQHF.

This clonotype has more than one count but fewer than ten. The chain links TRBV7-2 to TRBJ2-3; 7 nucleotides align to TRBD2. The CDR3 contains 16 residues. The V gene's germline CDR1 is SGHTA and CDR2 FQGNSA. The J segment lost 1 base and the V segment lost 6 bases, leaving 10 bases of the junction unmatched. CDR3 bases: TGTGCCAGCAGTCCAGCGTGGGCGGGGGGCACAGATACGCAGTATTTT. It codes for CASSPAWAGGTDTQYF.

A few counts support this clonotype. This chain connects TRBV3-1 to TRBJ1-5; weak D call: TRBD1 (5 bases). This CDR3 has 15 amino acids. The germline V gene has CDR1 LGHDT and CDR2 YNNKEL (reference sequence). The V end lost 0 bases, the J end lost 6 bases, and 12 bases lay between the germline ends. CDR3 sequence: CASSQDTQGTQPQHF. CDR3 sequence (DNA): TGTGCCAGCAGCCAAGATACCCAGGGCACTCAGCCCCAGCATTTT.

This clonotype was counted many times. This chain links TRBV6-5 with TRBJ2-5; TRBD1 or TRBD2 may be the D gene (7 bases each). The CDR3 contains 14 residues. With 0 bases removed from V and 7 bases from J, the gap between germline ends came to 12 bases. The germline CDR1 and CDR2 sequences are MNHEY and SVGAGI. CDR3 sequence (DNA): TGTGCCAGCAGTTACTCGGGAGGGGACAGGACCCAGTACTTC. Its protein product is CASSYSGGDRTQYF.

This clonotype appeared a few times. CDR3 DNA: TGCGCCAGCAGCCAAGAGCTCGGGCTCGGCGGGGAGCTGTTTTTT. It encodes CASSQELGLGGELFF. V gene TRBV4-3 combines with J gene TRBJ2-2, with no clear D. Germline V gives CDR1 LGHNA, CDR2 YSLEER. The V and J ends lost 0 bases and 7 bases respectively, with 12 bases between them. This CDR3 comprises 15 residues.

The genes are TRBV21-1 and TRBJ2-3; the table's D call, TRBD2, has no DNA check behind it. TRBV21-1 is labeled a pseudogene. The CDR3 has 14 residues. For the CDR3, the DNA is TGTGCCAGCAGCAAGGGACTACCATCCGCGACGCAGTATTTT. This gives the protein CASSKGLPSATQYF.

This clonotype was recorded a few times. The genes are TRBV11-2 and TRBJ2-5; D tentatively reads TRBD1 or TRBD2 (5 bases each). This CDR3 is 15 amino acids long. Germline loops: CDR1 SGHAT, CDR2 FQNNGV. Trimming took 5 bases from V and 5 from J, leaving 18 bases between them. The chain's CDR3 is CASSPGASGRETQYF. The CDR3 nucleotides read TGTGCCAGCAGCCCCGGGGCATCAGGCCGGGAGACCCAGTACTTC.

This clonotype has just a few counts. This rearrangement joins TRBV7-8 to TRBJ2-7; D could derive from TRBD1 or TRBD2 (6 bases each). V lost 3 bases, J lost 1 base, and 16 bases lay in between. This CDR3 comprises 16 residues. The germline V gene encodes CDR1 SGHVS and CDR2 FQNEAQ. The CDR3 here is CASSLGGGAGSYEQYV. The CDR3 nucleotides read TGTGCCAGCAGCTTGGGGGGCGGGGCGGGGTCCTACGAGCAGTACGTC.

This rearrangement joins TRBV6-2 or TRBV6-3 to TRBJ1-2, with D tentatively TRBD1 (6 bases). V gave up 6 bases and J gave up 4 bases, with 12 bases separating them. The CDR3 is made up of 13 amino acids. Germline CDR1 is MNHEY and CDR2 is SVGEGT. The CDR3 protein is CASSSQGGYGYTF. Here the CDR3 DNA reads TGTGCCAGCAGCTCACAGGGCGGCTATGGCTACACCTTC.